One and the same sample provided the 9 T cell receptor beta chains below, sequenced in a study of T-cell reconstitution after alpha-beta-depleted transplantation in children (dated by TCRdb to 2015 to 2016). What this sample's treatment or condition label stands for: allogeneic hematopoietic cell transplantation with graft depleted of TCRalphabeta T cells and CD19 B cells. Receptor libraries were prepared by PCR. Data came from an Illumina HiSeq 2500. To normalize quantification of the TCRbeta repertoire, the TCR libraries were built with molecular barcoding that relied on unique molecular identifiers. TCRdb trimmed the raw reads at Q25, called clones with MiXCR and kept productive beta chains. Duplicate CDR3 protein sequences are folded into a single record with the most common DNA and genes. The sample contains a few hundred thousand distinct CDR3 sequences, roughly a tenth of them found a single time. The ten largest clones represent 28% of the sample.

The sequencing used PBMCs, collected before TCRalphabeta/CD19-depleted stem cell transplant. These receptors were obtained from a child in the first two years of life with acute myeloid leukemia, due to receive a stem cell transplant.

This clonotype was detected ten times or more. The rearrangement uses TRBV12-3 or TRBV12-4 and TRBJ2-3; 10 positions match TRBD2. The CDR3 loop spans 15 amino acids. The trim removed 6 bases at V and 4 bases at J, leaving 7 bases unmatched. CDR3 residues: CASSYSGGPPDTQYF. CDR3 bases: TGTGCCAGCAGCTATAGCGGGGGGCCCCCAGATACGCAGTATTTT.

This clonotype has a count of ten or more. V is TRBV5-6 and J is TRBJ2-5, with a tentative D call TRBD1 (5 bases). Trimming shortened V by 4 bases and J by 6 bases, and 13 bases separated the two germline ends. The CDR3 totals 13 residues. CDR1 is SGHDT, CDR2 YYEEEE, per germline. CDR3 sequence reads: CASSIPPGKTQYF. DNA of the CDR3: TGTGCCAGCAGCATCCCACCAGGGAAGACCCAGTACTTC.

This clonotype was counted many times. The chain recombines TRBV28 with TRBJ1-2; the D gene is possibly TRBD1 (5 bases). Germline V lookup: CDR1 MDHEN, CDR2 SYDVKM. CDR3 length equals 14 residues. The V gene lost 10 bases and the J gene lost 3 bases, with 18 bases spanning the gap. CDR3 region: CATLTPGKYYGYTF. DNA of the CDR3: TGTGCCACCTTAACCCCAGGGAAATACTATGGCTACACCTTC.

This clonotype was seen a few times. The chain uses TRBV29-1 and TRBJ2-7, with 8 bases aligning to TRBD1. The ends lost 6 bases at V and 5 bases at J; junction bases unmatched: 12. This CDR3 region has 14 residues. The germline gives CDR1 SQVTM, CDR2 ANQGSEA. The CDR3 loop is CSVVDRGQRNEQYF. CDR3 coding DNA: TGCAGCGTGGTCGACAGGGGACAGAGGAACGAGCAGTACTTC.

Ten or more counts support this clonotype. This chain links TRBV29-1 with TRBJ1-2; D not certain. V lost 6 bases and J lost 0, with 11 bases in between. The CDR3 loop spans 13 amino acids. From germline, CDR1 is SQVTM and CDR2 ANQGSEA. The CDR3 nucleotides read TGCAGCGTAGGCGACGGATCTAACTATGGCTACACCTTC. This sequence encodes CSVGDGSNYGYTF.

This clonotype has ten or more counts. This rearrangement joins TRBV28 to TRBJ1-1; 9 bases agree with TRBD1. The trim removed 6 bases at V and 4 bases at J, leaving 3 bases unmatched. Looked up from germline, CDR1 is MDHEN and CDR2 is SYDVKM. The CDR3 is 13 residues long. In DNA form, the CDR3 reads TGTGCCAGCAGAACAGGGGGCGGCACTGAAGCTTTCTTT. It specifies CASRTGGGTEAFF. The whole variable domain, remainder taken from reference TRBV28 and TRBJ1-1, is DVKVTQSSRYLVKRTGEKVFLECVQDMDHENMFWYRQDPGLGLRLIYFSYDVKMKEKGDIPEGYSVSREKKERFSLILESASTNQTSMYLCASRTGGGTEAFFGQGTRLTVV.

Turning to this clonotype: This may be a read error: a much more frequent sequence differs by one nucleotide. V gene TRBV5-1 combines with J gene TRBJ1-1; TRBD1 agrees at 7 bases. Germline values: CDR1 SGHRS, CDR2 YFSETQ. This CDR3 is built from 14 residues. V gave up 2 bases and J gave up 7 bases; unmatched junction bases: 8. CDR3 loop: CASSLATGDSEAFF. As DNA, the CDR3 is TGCGCCAGCAGCTTAGCTACAGGGGATAGTGAAGCTTTCTTT.

The V and J genes are TRBV12-3 or TRBV12-4 and TRBJ1-4, with 10 bases aligning to TRBD1. This CDR3 comprises 14 residues. V shed 6 bases, J shed 8 bases, and the junction held 6 bases outside the gene matches. This CDR3 is CASRRDRGPEKLFF. CDR3 nucleotide sequence: TGTGCCAGCAGAAGAGACAGGGGGCCCGAAAAACTGTTTTTT.

This clonotype has at least ten counts. The chain combines TRBV7-2 with TRBJ2-7, with 7 positions matching TRBD2. Trimming took 1 base from V and 0 from J; bases not matched to a gene: 6. The V gene's germline CDR1 is SGHTA and CDR2 FQGNSA. CDR3 length: 16 amino acids. The CDR3 DNA sequence: TGTGCCAGCAGCTTAGTAGCGGGCCCCTCCTCCTACGAGCAGTACTTC. Protein: CASSLVAGPSSYEQYF.